This T cell receptor beta chain was recovered during a study of blood T cell repertoires in COVID-19. Study summary: Sample material is recorded as cDNA or gDNA derived from T cells, B-cell-depleted T cells, or PBMCs.

Only in-frame clones appear in the TCRdb table, and some are missing; sequencing was by immunoSEQ multiplex PCR. The sample lists 150,000 to 200,000 clones, roughly 84% occurring once. The participants were between about 18 and 95 years old and came from some 23 US areas. In assigning cohorts, the study relied on participant-reported clinical history. Donors in Cohort 3 counted as recovered after two negative PCRs, clearance, or symptom resolution. This clone was detected only a few times. Trimming took 1 base from V and 1 from J; bases not matched to a gene: 4. The CDR3 runs to 15 residues. CDR1 and CDR2 (germline): LNHNV, YYDKDF (reference sequence).

Sequenced input: PBMCs or T cells enriched from blood (not recorded which). V gene TRBV15 combines with J gene TRBJ2-7, with 7 bases identical to TRBD1. This TCR was recovered from an older woman who had recovered from COVID-19. Here the CDR3 DNA reads TGTGCCACCAGCAGAGGTGGGGGACAGTCCTACGAGCAGTACTTC. Translation: CATSRGGGQSYEQYF.